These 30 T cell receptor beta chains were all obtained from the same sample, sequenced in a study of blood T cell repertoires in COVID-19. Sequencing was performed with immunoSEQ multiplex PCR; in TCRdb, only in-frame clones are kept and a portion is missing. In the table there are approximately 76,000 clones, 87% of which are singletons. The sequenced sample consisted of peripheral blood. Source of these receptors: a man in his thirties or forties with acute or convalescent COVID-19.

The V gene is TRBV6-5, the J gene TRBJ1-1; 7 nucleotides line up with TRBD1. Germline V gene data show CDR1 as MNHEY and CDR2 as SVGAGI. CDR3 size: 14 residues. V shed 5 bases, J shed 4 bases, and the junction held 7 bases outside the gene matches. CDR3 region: CASSQGDEVTEAFF. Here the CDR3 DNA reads TGTGCCAGCAGTCAGGGGGATGAGGTCACTGAAGCTTTCTTT.

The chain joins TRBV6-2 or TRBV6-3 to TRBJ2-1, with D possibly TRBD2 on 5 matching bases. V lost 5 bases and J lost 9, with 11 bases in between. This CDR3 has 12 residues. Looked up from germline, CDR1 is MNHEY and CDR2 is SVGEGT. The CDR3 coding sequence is TGTGCCAGCAGTCCATATCGGGGTGAGCAGTTCTTC. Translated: CASSPYRGEQFF.

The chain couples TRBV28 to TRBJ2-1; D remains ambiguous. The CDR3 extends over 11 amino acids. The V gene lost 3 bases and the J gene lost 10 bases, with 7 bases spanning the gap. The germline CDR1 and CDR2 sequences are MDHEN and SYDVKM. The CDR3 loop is CASSFKQEQFF. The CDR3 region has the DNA TGTGCCAGCAGTTTTAAGCAAGAGCAGTTCTTC.

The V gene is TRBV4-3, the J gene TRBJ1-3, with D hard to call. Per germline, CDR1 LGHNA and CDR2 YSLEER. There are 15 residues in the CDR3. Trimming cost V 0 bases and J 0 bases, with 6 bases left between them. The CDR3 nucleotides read TGCGCCAGCAGCCAAGATCCCTACTCTGGAAACACCATATATTTT. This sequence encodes CASSQDPYSGNTIYF.

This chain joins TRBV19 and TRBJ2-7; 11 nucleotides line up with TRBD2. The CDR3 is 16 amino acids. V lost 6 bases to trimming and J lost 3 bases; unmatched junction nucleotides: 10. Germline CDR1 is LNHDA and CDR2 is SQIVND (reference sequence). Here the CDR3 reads CASSLRTGTSGYEQYF. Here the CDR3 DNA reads TGTGCCAGTAGCCTCCGTACAGGGACTAGCGGCTACGAGCAGTACTTC.

CDR3 in amino acids: CASSEESGTAYEQYF. DNA for the CDR3: TGTGCCAGCAGTGAAGAGTCGGGGACAGCCTACGAGCAGTACTTC. V is TRBV6-1 and J is TRBJ2-7; 7 bases fit TRBD1. V dropped 1 base and J dropped 2; count of bases not matched to a gene: 5. This CDR3 spans 15 amino acids. Germline V gene data show CDR1 as MNHNS and CDR2 as SASEGT.

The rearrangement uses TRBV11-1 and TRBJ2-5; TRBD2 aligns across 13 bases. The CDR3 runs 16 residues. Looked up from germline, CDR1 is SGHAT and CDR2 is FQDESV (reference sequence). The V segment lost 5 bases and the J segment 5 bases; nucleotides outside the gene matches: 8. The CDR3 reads CASSAPGLAGLETQYF. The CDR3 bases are TGTGCCAGCAGCGCACCGGGACTAGCGGGATTGGAGACCCAGTACTTC.

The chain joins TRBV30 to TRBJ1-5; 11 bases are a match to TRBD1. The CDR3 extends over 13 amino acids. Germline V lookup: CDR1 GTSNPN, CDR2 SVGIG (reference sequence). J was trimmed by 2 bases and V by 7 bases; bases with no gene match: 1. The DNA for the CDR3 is TGTGCCTCGGGACAGGGGGGCAATCAGCCCCAGCATTTT. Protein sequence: CASGQGGNQPQHF.

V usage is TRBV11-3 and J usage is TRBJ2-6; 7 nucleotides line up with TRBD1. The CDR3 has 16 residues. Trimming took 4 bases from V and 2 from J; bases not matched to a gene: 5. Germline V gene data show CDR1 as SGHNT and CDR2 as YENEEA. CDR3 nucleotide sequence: TGTGCCAGCAGCTCCCCCCAGGGGGCTGGGGCCAACGTCCTGACTTTC. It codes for CASSSPQGAGANVLTF.

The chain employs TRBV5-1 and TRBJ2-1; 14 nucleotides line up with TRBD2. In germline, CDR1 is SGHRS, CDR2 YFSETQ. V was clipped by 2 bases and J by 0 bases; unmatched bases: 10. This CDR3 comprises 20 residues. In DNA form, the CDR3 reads TGCGCCAGCAGCTTACTTGTGGGACTAGCGGGAGAGGGCTCCTACAATGAGCAGTTCTTC. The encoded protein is CASSLLVGLAGEGSYNEQFF.

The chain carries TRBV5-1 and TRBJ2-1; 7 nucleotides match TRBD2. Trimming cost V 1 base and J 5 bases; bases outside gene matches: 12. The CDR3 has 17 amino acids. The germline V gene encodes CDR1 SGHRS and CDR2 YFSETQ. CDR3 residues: CASSLFFASGRDNEQFF. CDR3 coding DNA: TGCGCCAGCAGCTTGTTTTTTGCTAGCGGAAGGGACAATGAGCAGTTCTTC.

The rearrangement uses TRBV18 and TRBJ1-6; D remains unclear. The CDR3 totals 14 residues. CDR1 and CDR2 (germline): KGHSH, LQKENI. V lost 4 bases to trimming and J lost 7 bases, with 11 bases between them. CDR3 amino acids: CASSQGRGNSPLHF. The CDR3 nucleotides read TGTGCCAGCTCACAGGGAAGAGGGAATTCACCCCTCCACTTT.

CDR3 coding DNA: TGCGCCAGCGGCCTGGAGGCGGGTACGCAGTATTTT. Residues: CASGLEAGTQYF. The gene calls are TRBV5-1 and TRBJ2-3, with a possible D match to TRBD2 (5 bases). Deletions cut 7 bases from V and 8 bases from J, with 14 bases between. The CDR3 has 12 amino acids. The V gene's germline CDR1 is SGHRS and CDR2 YFSETQ.

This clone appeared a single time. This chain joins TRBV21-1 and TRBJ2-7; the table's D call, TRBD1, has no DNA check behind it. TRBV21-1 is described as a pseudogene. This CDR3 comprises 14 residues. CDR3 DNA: TGTGCCAGCAGCAAAGGGGACAGGGGCTACGAGCAGTACTTC. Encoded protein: CASSKGDRGYEQYF.

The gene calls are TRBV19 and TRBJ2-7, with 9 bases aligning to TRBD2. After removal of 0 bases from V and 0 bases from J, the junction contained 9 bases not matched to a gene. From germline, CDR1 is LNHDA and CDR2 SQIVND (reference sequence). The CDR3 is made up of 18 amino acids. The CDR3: CASSIEVGGSGSSYEQYF. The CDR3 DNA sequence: TGTGCCAGTAGTATAGAGGTTGGTGGTAGCGGGAGCTCCTACGAGCAGTACTTC.

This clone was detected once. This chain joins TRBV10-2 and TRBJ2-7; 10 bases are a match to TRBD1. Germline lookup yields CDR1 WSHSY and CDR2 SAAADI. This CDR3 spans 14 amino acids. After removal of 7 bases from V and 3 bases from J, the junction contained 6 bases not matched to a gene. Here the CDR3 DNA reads TGCGCCAGCAAAGCGGGACAGGGGATCTACGAGCAGTACTTC. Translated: CASKAGQGIYEQYF.

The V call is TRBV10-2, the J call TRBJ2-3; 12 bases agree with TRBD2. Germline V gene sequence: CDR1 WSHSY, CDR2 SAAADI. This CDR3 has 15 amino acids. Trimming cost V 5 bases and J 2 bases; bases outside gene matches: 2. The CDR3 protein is CASSRTSGNTDTQYF. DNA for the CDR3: TGCGCCAGCAGTAGGACTAGCGGGAACACAGATACGCAGTATTTT.

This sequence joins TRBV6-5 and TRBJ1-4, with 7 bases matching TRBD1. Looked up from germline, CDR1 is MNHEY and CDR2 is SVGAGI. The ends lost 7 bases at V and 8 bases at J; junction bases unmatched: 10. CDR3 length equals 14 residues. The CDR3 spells CASKRSQGGEKLFF. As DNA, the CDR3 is TGTGCCAGCAAGCGCTCCCAGGGGGGCGAAAAACTGTTTTTT.

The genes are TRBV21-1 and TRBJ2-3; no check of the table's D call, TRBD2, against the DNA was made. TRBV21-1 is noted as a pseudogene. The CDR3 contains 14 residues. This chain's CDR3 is CANPLPGCTDTQYF. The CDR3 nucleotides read TGTGCCAACCCCCTCCCGGGGTGCACAGATACGCAGTATTTT.

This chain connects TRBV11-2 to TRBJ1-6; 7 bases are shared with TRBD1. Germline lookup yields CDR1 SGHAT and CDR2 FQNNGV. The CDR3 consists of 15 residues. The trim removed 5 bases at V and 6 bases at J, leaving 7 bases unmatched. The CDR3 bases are TGTGCCAGCAGCCCCCAGACAGGGCTTAATTCACCCCTCCACTTT. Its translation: CASSPQTGLNSPLHF. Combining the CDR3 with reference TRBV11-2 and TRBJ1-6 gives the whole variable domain EAGVAQSPRYKIIEKRQSVAFWCNPISGHATLYWYQQILGQGPKLLIQFQNNGVVDDSQLPKDRFSAERLKGVDSTLKIQPAKLEDSAVYLCASSPQTGLNSPLHFGNGTRLTVT.

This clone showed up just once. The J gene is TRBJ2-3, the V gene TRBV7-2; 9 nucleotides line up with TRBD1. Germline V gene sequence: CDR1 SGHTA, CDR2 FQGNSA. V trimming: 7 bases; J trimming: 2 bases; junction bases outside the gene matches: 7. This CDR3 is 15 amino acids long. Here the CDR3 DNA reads TGTGCCAGCAACTTCGGGACAGGGTACACAGATACGCAGTATTTT. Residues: CASNFGTGYTDTQYF. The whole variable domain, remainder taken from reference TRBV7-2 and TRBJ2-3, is GAGVSQSPSNKVTEKGKDVELRCDPISGHTALYWYRQSLGQGLEFLIYFQGNSAPDKSGLPSDRFSAERTGGSVSTLTIQRTQQEDSAVYLCASNFGTGYTDTQYFGPGTRLTVL.

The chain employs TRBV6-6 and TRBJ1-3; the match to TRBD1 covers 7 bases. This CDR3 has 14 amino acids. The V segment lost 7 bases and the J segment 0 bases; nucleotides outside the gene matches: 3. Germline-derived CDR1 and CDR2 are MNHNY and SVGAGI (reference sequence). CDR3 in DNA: TGTGCCAGCAAGCAGGGGGGCTCTGGAAACACCATATATTTT. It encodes CASKQGGSGNTIYF.

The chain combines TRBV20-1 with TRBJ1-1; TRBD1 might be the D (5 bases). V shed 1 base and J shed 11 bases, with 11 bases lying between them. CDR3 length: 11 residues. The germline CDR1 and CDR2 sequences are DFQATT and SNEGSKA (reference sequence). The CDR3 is CSARGGRWAFF. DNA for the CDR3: TGCAGTGCTAGAGGGGGCCGGTGGGCTTTCTTT.

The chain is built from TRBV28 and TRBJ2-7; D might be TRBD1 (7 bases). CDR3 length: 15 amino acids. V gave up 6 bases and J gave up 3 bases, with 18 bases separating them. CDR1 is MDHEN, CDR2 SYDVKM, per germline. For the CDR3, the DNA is TGTGCCAGCAGGGTCGGGGCAGGGGGGAGCTACGAGCAGTACTTC. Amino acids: CASRVGAGGSYEQYF.

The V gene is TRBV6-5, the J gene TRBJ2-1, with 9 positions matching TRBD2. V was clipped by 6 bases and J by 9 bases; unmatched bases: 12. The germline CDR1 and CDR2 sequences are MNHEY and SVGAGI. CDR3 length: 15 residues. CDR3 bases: TGTGCCAGCAGGGAGCCAGGCGGGAGGGCCGGTGAGCAGTTCTTC. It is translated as CASREPGGRAGEQFF.

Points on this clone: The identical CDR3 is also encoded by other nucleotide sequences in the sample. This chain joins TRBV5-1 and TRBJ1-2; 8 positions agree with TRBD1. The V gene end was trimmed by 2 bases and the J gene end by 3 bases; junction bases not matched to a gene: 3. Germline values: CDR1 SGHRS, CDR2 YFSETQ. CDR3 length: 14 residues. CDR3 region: CASSLSGGDYGYTF. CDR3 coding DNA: TGCGCCAGCAGCTTATCAGGGGGCGACTATGGCTACACCTTC.

The chain's CDR3 is CASSEAQNQPQHF. In DNA form, the CDR3 reads TGTGCCAGCAGTGAAGCACAGAATCAGCCCCAGCATTTT. The chain combines TRBV6-1 with TRBJ1-5; unclear D gene. The CDR3 has 13 residues. The germline gives CDR1 MNHNS, CDR2 SASEGT. Trimming took 0 bases from V and 4 from J, leaving 4 bases between them.

CDR3 in DNA: TGTGCCAGCAGCGGACAGCCCTACTCTGGGGCCAACGTCCTGACTTTC. Amino acids: CASSGQPYSGANVLTF. The gene calls are TRBV27 and TRBJ2-6; D is possibly TRBD1 (6 bases). Germline CDR1 and CDR2: MNHEY and SMNVEV (reference sequence). This CDR3 contains 16 residues. The germline V and J ends were trimmed by 6 bases and 0 bases, with 12 bases remaining between them. The complete variable domain, with remaining parts taken from reference TRBV27 and TRBJ2-6, reads EAQVTQNPRYLITVTGKKLTVTCSQNMNHEYMSWYRQDPGLGLRQIYYSMNVEVTDKGDVPEGYKVSRKEKRNFPLILESPSPNQTSLYFCASSGQPYSGANVLTFGAGSRLTVL.

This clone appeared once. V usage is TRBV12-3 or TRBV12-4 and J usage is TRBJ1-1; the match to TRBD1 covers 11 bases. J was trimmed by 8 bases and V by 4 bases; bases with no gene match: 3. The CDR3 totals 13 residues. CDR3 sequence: CASSWTGGPEAFF. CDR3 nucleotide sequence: TGTGCCAGCAGTTGGACAGGGGGCCCGGAAGCTTTCTTT.

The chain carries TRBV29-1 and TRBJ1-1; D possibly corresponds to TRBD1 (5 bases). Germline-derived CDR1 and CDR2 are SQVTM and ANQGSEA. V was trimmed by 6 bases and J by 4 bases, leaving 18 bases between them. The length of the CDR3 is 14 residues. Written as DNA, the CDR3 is TGCAGCGTGCCCAGGGCCGCTACAGGCACTGAAGCTTTCTTT. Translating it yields CSVPRAATGTEAFF.